Following are 8 T cell receptor beta chains from one sample sequenced in a study of OX40 agonist ivuxolimab in advanced cancers. Profiled with immunoSEQ multiplex PCR; TCRdb holds only in-frame clones, not every one. Counted here are 70,000 to 95,000 clones, roughly 88% occurring once; the ten biggest clones make up about 4%. The starting material was CD4+ or CD8+ T cells sorted from blood, obtained in a trial of the OX40 agonist ivuxolimab. Every receptor here comes from an adult with an advanced solid tumor such as melanoma, head and neck, liver or kidney cancer.

As for this clone: A read error may produce the germline difference seen at one junction end. The chain is built from TRBV7-7 and TRBJ2-2, with TRBD2 identical over 10 bases. Germline V gene lookup returns CDR1 SSHAT and CDR2 FNYEAQ (reference sequence). This CDR3 has 14 residues. CDR3 coding DNA: TGTGCTAGCAGCTTAGCGGGGGGCGAAGGGGAGCTGTTTTTT. This translates into CASSLAGGEGELFF.

This chain connects TRBV6-6 to TRBJ1-5; tentatively, D is TRBD1 (5 bases). Trimming took 2 bases from V and 3 from J, leaving 11 bases between them. This CDR3 region has 15 residues. CDR1 is MNHNY and CDR2 is SVGAGI in the germline V gene (reference sequence). CDR3 residues: CASSYEGELNQPQHF. In nucleotides, the CDR3 is TGTGCCAGCAGTTACGAAGGGGAACTCAATCAGCCCCAGCATTTT.

The chain recombines TRBV27 with TRBJ1-1; 7 bases align to TRBD1. Germline CDR1 MNHEY, CDR2 SMNVEV (reference sequence). J was trimmed by 2 bases and V by 8 bases; bases with no gene match: 8. The CDR3 totals 14 residues. The CDR3, as DNA: TGTGCCAGCGTATTGACAGGGAAAAACACTGAAGCTTTCTTT. It specifies CASVLTGKNTEAFF.

The CDR3 region is CASSLGVRGPDTQYF. In DNA form, the CDR3 reads TGTGCCAGCAGCCTCGGAGTTCGGGGACCAGATACGCAGTATTTT. The V gene is TRBV11-3, the J gene TRBJ2-3; D may be TRBD1 or TRBD2 (5 bases each). This CDR3 spans 15 amino acids. The V and J ends lost 5 bases and 4 bases respectively, with 16 bases between them. CDR1 and CDR2 from the germline V gene are SGHNT and YENEEA.

In its sample, this clone was seen once. J is TRBJ1-1 and V is TRBV19; the match to TRBD1 covers 8 bases. Germline V CDR1 and CDR2: LNHDA, SQIVND (reference sequence). The CDR3 runs 15 residues. The trim removed 6 bases at V and 1 base at J, leaving 7 bases unmatched. The CDR3 DNA reads as TGTGCCAGTAGGTCCCAGGGGGCTGAGAACACTGAAGCTTTCTTT. This translates into CASRSQGAENTEAFF.

This clone was counted a single time. V usage is TRBV15 and J usage is TRBJ2-3; D gene unclear. V was shortened by 0 bases and J by 2 bases, with 0 bases between the two germline ends. The germline CDR1 and CDR2 sequences are LNHNV and YYDKDF (reference sequence). The CDR3 is 12 residues long. Written as DNA, the CDR3 is TGTGCCACCAGCAGAGACACAGATACGCAGTATTTT. Translating it yields CATSRDTDTQYF.

V gene TRBV11-2 combines with J gene TRBJ2-5; 9 positions agree with TRBD2. Losses at the gene ends were 5 bases for V and 3 bases for J; bases not matched to a gene: 10. This CDR3 spans 16 amino acids. CDR1 is SGHAT and CDR2 is FQNNGV in the germline V gene. The CDR3: CASSVGVAGVEETQYF. In nucleotides, the CDR3 is TGTGCCAGCAGCGTGGGCGTAGCGGGAGTAGAAGAGACCCAGTACTTC.

The chain combines TRBV6-1 with TRBJ2-2; 8 nucleotides match TRBD1. Germline V lookup: CDR1 MNHNS, CDR2 SASEGT. V was clipped by 4 bases and J by 4 bases; unmatched bases: 8. The CDR3 consists of 16 residues. The CDR3 here is CASSARQGIITGELFF. CDR3 bases: TGTGCCAGCAGTGCCCGACAGGGGATAATCACCGGGGAGCTGTTTTTT.